This record concerns one T cell receptor (beta chain) sequence. The sample belongs to a study of monozygotic twins with inflammatory bowel disease. The CDR3 is made up of 16 amino acids. Per germline, CDR1 DFQATT and CDR2 SNEGSKA (reference sequence). Both the TCRalpha cDNA and the TCRbeta cDNA were taken through two nested PCRs, lasting 16 and 9 cycles. Reanalyzing the 5' RACE reads, TCRdb keeps one entry per CDR3 protein, without DNA. The table for this sample gives 110,000 to 150,000 distinct CDR3 sequences. The source of this sequence is a human donor with ulcerative colitis or Crohn's disease, or a healthy co-twin of an affected twin (not recorded which). V is TRBV20-1 and J is TRBJ2-1; TCRdb proposes TRBD2, but this gene call is untestable without DNA. The specimen sequenced was blood. The CDR3: CSARDSATGGNNEQFF.